Listed below are T cell receptor beta chains from one sample, sequenced in a study of T cells in tuberculosis. Profiled with immunoSEQ multiplex PCR; TCRdb holds only in-frame clones, not every one. The sample has some 23,000 clones, approximately 90% seen once. The sample comprised PBMCs. The receptors come from a donor aged 10-30 years with latent tuberculosis or without tuberculosis infection. Some clones in this sample may be carry-over from other donors' samples. CDR3s include the opening cysteine and the closing phenylalanine or tryptophan. A D gene is named only where the DNA matches it firmly. Expanded clones get a size class; other rows say once, few or many, or leave the size out.

TRBV5-1	13	.	.	TRBJ2-7	CASSWRGAYEQYF	TGCGCCAGCAGCTGGAGGGGCGCCTACGAGCAGTACTTC
TRBV6-4	15	once	TRBD1	TRBJ1-3	CASRPDRAAGNTIYF	TGTGCCAGCCGGCCGGACAGGGCGGCTGGAAACACCATATATTTT
TRBV30	13	once	TRBD1	TRBJ2-2	CAWDRVGSGELFF	TGTGCCTGGGACAGGGTTGGTTCCGGGGAGCTGTTTTTT
TRBV28	13	.	.	TRBJ1-5	CASTSRGDQPQHF	TGTGCCAGCACTAGTAGGGGCGATCAGCCCCAGCATTTT
TRBV12-5	13	.	.	TRBJ1-2	CASALGEVNGYTF	TGTGCTAGTGCCCTGGGTGAGGTGAATGGCTACACCTTC
TRBV29-1	12	.	.	TRBJ1-1	CSGNRLNTEAFF	TGCAGCGGTAACAGGTTGAACACTGAAGCTTTCTTT
TRBV19	11	.	TRBD1	TRBJ1-4	CASKDREKLFF	TGTGCCAGTAAGGACAGGGAAAAACTGTTTTTT
TRBV6-5	14	.	.	TRBJ2-2	CASRGIANTGELFF	TGTGCCAGCCGAGGAATTGCGAACACCGGGGAGCTGTTTTTT
TRBV28	20	.	TRBD1	TRBJ2-7	CASSLVDFVGGQGALWEQYF	TGTGCCAGCAGTTTAGTCGACTTCGTCGGTGGGCAGGGGGCGTTATGGGAGCAGTACTTC
TRBV19	13	.	.	TRBJ2-7	CASSLDRGYEQYF	TGTGCCAGTAGTCTGGACCGGGGGTACGAGCAGTACTTC
TRBV19	14	.	.	TRBJ1-4	CASSMQISGEKLFF	TGTGCCAGTAGTATGCAAATCTCGGGTGAAAAACTGTTTTTT
TRBV10-3	14	.	TRBD1	TRBJ1-5	CAISPGTGAEPQHF	TGTGCCATCAGCCCTGGGACAGGGGCTGAGCCCCAGCATTTT
TRBV30	14	.	.	TRBJ1-2	CAWSSGTLNYGYTF	TGTGCCTGGAGTTCTGGGACTCTAAACTATGGCTACACCTTC
TRBV11-3	13	.	.	TRBJ2-7	CASSLAGEGEQYF	TGTGCCAGCAGCTTAGCGGGAGAGGGCGAGCAGTACTTC
TRBV5-1	16	once	TRBD1	TRBJ2-4	CASSSGTGLAKNIQYF	TGCGCCAGCAGCTCAGGGACAGGGCTGGCCAAAAACATTCAGTACTTC
TRBV14	15	.	TRBD2	TRBJ2-1	CASSSPGLIYNEQFF	TGTGCCAGCAGCTCACCGGGACTAATCTACAATGAGCAGTTCTTC
TRBV5-1	12	.	.	TRBJ2-1	CASSLQRYEQFF	TGCGCCAGCAGCTTGCAGCGTTATGAGCAGTTCTTC
TRBV5-1	15	.	.	TRBJ1-4	CASSPDDSQDEKLFF	TGCGCCAGCAGCCCCGACGACAGTCAGGATGAAAAACTGTTTTTT
TRBV5-1	12	.	.	TRBJ1-1	CASSLYDTEAFF	TGCGCCAGCAGCCTTTATGACACTGAAGCTTTCTTT
TRBV4-3	17	once	.	TRBJ2-7	CASSHRMTAPNSYEQYF	TGCGCCAGCAGCCACCGAATGACAGCCCCAAACTCCTACGAGCAGTACTTC
TRBV11-2	16	.	TRBD1	TRBJ2-7	CASSFTGGRLGGEQYF	TGTGCCAGCAGCTTTACAGGGGGCCGCCTGGGGGGCGAGCAGTACTTC
TRBV6-5	11	.	.	TRBJ1-2	CASLGGPRYTF	TGTGCCAGCCTGGGAGGGCCTCGCTACACCTTC
TRBV21-1	17	.	.	TRBJ2-1	CASSKGGGPSSYNEQFF	TGTGCCAGCAGCAAAGGTGGAGGGCCGAGCTCCTACAATGAGCAGTTCTTC
TRBV7-2	14	.	.	TRBJ2-1	CASSHIPSYNEQFF	TGTGCCAGCAGCCACATCCCTTCCTACAATGAGCAGTTCTTC
TRBV5-1	16	.	TRBD1	TRBJ1-5	CASSPSTGFGNQPQHF	TGCGCCAGCAGCCCGTCGACAGGGTTTGGCAATCAGCCCCAGCATTTT
TRBV28	16	.	.	TRBJ2-1	CASRLRLVGVYNEQFF	TGTGCCAGCAGGCTCCGATTGGTGGGAGTCTACAATGAGCAGTTCTTC
TRBV11-2	17	once	.	TRBJ2-7	CASRSAGLGQGFYEQYF	TGTGCCAGCAGATCAGCGGGGCTCGGACAGGGTTTTTACGAGCAGTACTTC
TRBV25-1	15	.	.	TRBJ1-2	CASSEDRPSNYGYTF	TGTGCCAGCAGTGAAGACAGACCCTCTAACTATGGCTACACCTTC